This TCR beta chain was sequenced in a study of blood T cell repertoires in COVID-19. About the research overall: COVID-19 samples collected from the United States, Italy and Spain covered acute and convalescent phases. From T cells, B-cell-depleted T cells, or PBMCs came the material, which was cDNA or gDNA.

Looked up from germline, CDR1 is SGHVS and CDR2 is FNYEAQ. With 6 bases removed from V and 2 bases from J, the gap between germline ends came to 12 bases. The CDR3 length is 14 residues. In the study's own analysis: Quantification of nucleated cells was approximated via reference gene primer amplification. Sequencing was performed with immunoSEQ multiplex PCR; in TCRdb, only in-frame clones are kept and a portion is missing. That table supplies the V and J calls and clone size; D and trimming were determined from the DNA. The table lists more than 85,000 clones, over 60% of them singletons, with 3% to 4% in the top ten.

The sequencing sample was made of peripheral blood. The chain carries TRBV7-6 and TRBJ2-3; D might be TRBD1 (5 bases). The sequence was collected from a woman older than 75 with acute or convalescent COVID-19. Written as DNA, the CDR3 is TGTGCCAGCAGGCAGACAGTTAACACAGATACGCAGTATTTT. Amino acids: CASRQTVNTDTQYF.